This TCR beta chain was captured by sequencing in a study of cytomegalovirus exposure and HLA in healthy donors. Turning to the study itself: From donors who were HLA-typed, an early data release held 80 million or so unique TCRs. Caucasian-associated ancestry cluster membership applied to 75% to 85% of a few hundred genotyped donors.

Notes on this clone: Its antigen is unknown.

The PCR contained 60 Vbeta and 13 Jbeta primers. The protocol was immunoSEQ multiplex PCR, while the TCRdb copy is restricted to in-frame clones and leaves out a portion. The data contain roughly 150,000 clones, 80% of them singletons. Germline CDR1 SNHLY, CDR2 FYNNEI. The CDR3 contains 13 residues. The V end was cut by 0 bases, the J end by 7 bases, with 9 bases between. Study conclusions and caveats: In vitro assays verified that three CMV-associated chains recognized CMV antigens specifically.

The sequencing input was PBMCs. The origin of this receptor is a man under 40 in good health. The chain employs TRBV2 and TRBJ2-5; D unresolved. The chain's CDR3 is CASSEARSRTQYF. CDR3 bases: TGTGCCAGCAGTGAAGCGAGGTCGAGGACCCAGTACTTC.